The 32 T cell receptor beta chains below were found in one sample sequenced in a study of a mutant IDH1 vaccine in newly diagnosed glioma (dated by TCRdb to the early 2020s). In the paper's terms, the time point label means: baseline, week 1 (first vaccination visit). Read against the paper, the sample's treatment or condition label means: pre-vaccination baseline after standard-of-care therapy. Library prep was done by the immunoSEQ multiplex PCR assay. TCRdb carries this immuneACCESS record with in-frame sequences only. Its versions omit some clonotypes, under half of them owing to an unresolved V gene in the studies checked, with the rest unexplained. A total of approximately 54,000 clones appear in this sample, about 82% of them only once. The leading ten clones occupy about 19% of the sample. The sample in question was PBMCs, obtained from a glioma patient treated with radiotherapy, temozolomide or both. These receptors all stem from a man in his late teens or twenties with glioma.

This clone appeared a single time. The chain carries TRBV5-1 and TRBJ2-6; a possible D gene is TRBD2 (5 bases). The CDR3 has 18 residues. Deletions cut 1 base from V and 1 base from J, with 15 bases between. The germline gives CDR1 SGHRS, CDR2 YFSETQ. The CDR3 sequence is CASSLYGDWRSGANVLTF. In DNA, the CDR3 is TGCGCCAGCAGCTTGTATGGGGATTGGAGGTCTGGGGCCAACGTCCTGACTTTC.

This clone has just a few counts. This chain uses TRBV2 with TRBJ1-5; TRBD1 aligns across 8 bases. The CDR3 is 15 amino acids. Trimming at V came to 5 bases and at J to 0 bases, leaving 3 bases not matched to a gene. The germline gives CDR1 SNHLY, CDR2 FYNNEI. In DNA form, the CDR3 reads TGTGCCAGCAGTACGGGACAGGATAGCAATCAGCCCCAGCATTTT. Translated: CASSTGQDSNQPQHF.

V is TRBV6-1 and J is TRBJ2-2; D could derive from TRBD1 or TRBD2 (6 bases each). V dropped 11 bases and J dropped 5 bases, with 12 bases sitting between them. Germline-derived CDR1 and CDR2 are MNHNS and SASEGT. The CDR3 covers 12 residues. The CDR3 DNA follows: TGTGCCGTACAGGGAGGAACCGGGGAGCTGTTTTTT. This codes for CAVQGGTGELFF.

V and J are TRBV13 and TRBJ2-7; D not resolved. The CDR3 length is 16 residues. Germline V gene lookup returns CDR1 PRHDT and CDR2 FYEKMQ (reference sequence). V was cut by 5 bases and J by 3 bases, with 20 bases left in between. The CDR3 DNA reads TGTGCCAGCAGCCTACAACAAAAGGGCATAGGCTACGAGCAGTACTTC. Protein sequence: CASSLQQKGIGYEQYF.

The V gene is TRBV29-1, the J gene TRBJ1-2, with 9 nucleotides matching TRBD1. Trimming removed 4 bases from V and 4 bases from J; junction bases left unmatched: 4. The V gene's germline CDR1 is SQVTM and CDR2 ANQGSEA. The CDR3 loop spans 13 amino acids. DNA of the CDR3: TGCAGCGTTGCACAACAGGGGGCCTATGGCTACACCTTC. Translation gives CSVAQQGAYGYTF. Filled out from reference TRBV29-1 and TRBJ1-2, the complete variable domain reads SAVISQKPSRDICQRGTSLTIQCQVDSQVTMMFWYRQQPGQSLTLIATANQGSEATYESGFVIDKFPISRPNLTFSTLTVSNMSPEDSSIYLCSVAQQGAYGYTFGSGTRLTVV.

The chain joins TRBV5-1 to TRBJ2-5; D call uncertain. Germline assignment: CDR1 SGHRS and CDR2 YFSETQ. The CDR3 has 11 residues. V gave up 2 bases and J gave up 3 bases, with 2 bases separating them. The CDR3 sequence: CASSFEETQYF. The CDR3 nucleotides read TGCGCCAGCAGCTTCGAAGAGACCCAGTACTTC.

The chain carries TRBV7-5 and TRBJ2-1; the table's D call TRBD2 went unverified against the DNA. TRBV7-5 is a pseudogene segment. The CDR3 is 16 amino acids. CDR3 DNA: TGTGCCAGAAGTTCCCCGGGACTAGCGGAACACAATGAGCAGTTCTTC. It yields the protein CARSSPGLAEHNEQFF.

The rearrangement uses TRBV18 and TRBJ2-3; the match to TRBD1 covers 8 bases. V shed 1 base and J 4 bases; nucleotides not matched to a gene: 4. Germline CDR1 reads KGHSH; CDR2 reads LQKENI. This CDR3 region has 15 residues. The CDR3 region is CASSPRQGAADTQYF. CDR3 DNA: TGTGCCAGCTCACCACGGCAGGGGGCCGCAGATACGCAGTATTTT. Based on the CDR3 plus reference TRBV18 and TRBJ2-3, the full variable domain is NAGVMQNPRHLVRRRGQEARLRCSPMKGHSHVYWYRQLPEEGLKFMVYLQKENIIDESGMPKERFSAEFPKEGPSILRIQQVVRGDSAAYFCASSPRQGAADTQYFGPGTRLTVL.

This chain links TRBV27 with TRBJ2-7; TRBD1 matches 7 bases. This CDR3 region has 16 residues. Germline V gene sequence: CDR1 MNHEY, CDR2 SMNVEV (reference sequence). J gave up 0 bases and V 0 bases, and 5 bases lay outside the gene matches. The DNA for the CDR3 is TGTGCCAGCAGTTTATCGACAGGGTTGATCTCCTACGAGCAGTACTTC. Protein product: CASSLSTGLISYEQYF.

This sequence joins TRBV25-1 and TRBJ1-1; D possibly corresponds to TRBD1 (6 bases). Trimming shortened V by 1 base and J by 5 bases, and 14 bases separated the two germline ends. This CDR3 has 15 amino acids. Germline V gene data show CDR1 as MGHDK and CDR2 as SYGVNS. CDR3 DNA sequence: TGTGCCAGCAGTGAATGGGGGGCGAAGAGGACTGAAGCTTTCTTT. It yields the protein CASSEWGAKRTEAFF.

The chain has TRBV7-9 and TRBJ2-7; tentative D call: TRBD1 (6 bases). The CDR3 runs to 12 residues. Germline loops: CDR1 SEHNR, CDR2 FQNEAQ (reference sequence). The germline V and J ends were trimmed by 4 bases and 3 bases, with 7 bases remaining between them. The chain's CDR3 is CASSSQGYEQYF. CDR3 in DNA: TGTGCCAGCAGCTCACAGGGCTACGAGCAGTACTTC.

This chain links TRBV30 with TRBJ2-7; TRBD2 matches at 14 bases. The germline CDR1 and CDR2 sequences are GTSNPN and SVGIG (reference sequence). V dropped 3 bases and J dropped 4; count of bases not matched to a gene: 11. This CDR3 has 17 amino acids. CDR3 bases: TGTGCCTGGAGCTTGCAGGAGGGACTAGCGGGAGCGTACGAGCAGTACTTC. Translating it yields CAWSLQEGLAGAYEQYF.

V usage is TRBV7-9 and J usage is TRBJ2-7, with TRBD1 identical over 9 bases. The CDR3 spans 14 residues. V lost 5 bases, J lost 1 base, and 3 bases stayed unmatched. Germline assignment: CDR1 SEHNR and CDR2 FQNEAQ (reference sequence). CDR3 sequence: CASSLGTGSYEQYF. The CDR3 DNA sequence: TGTGCCAGCAGCCTGGGGACAGGGTCCTACGAGCAGTACTTC. The full variable domain, its missing parts supplied by reference TRBV7-9 and TRBJ2-7, is DTGVSQNPRHKITKRGQNVTFRCDPISEHNRLYWYRQTLGQGPEFLTYFQNEAQLEKSRLLSDRFSAERPKGSFSTLEIQRTEQGDSAMYLCASSLGTGSYEQYFGPGTRLTVT.

The V gene is TRBV13, the J gene TRBJ2-5; TRBD1 might be the D (6 bases). The CDR3 is 13 residues long. Per the germline V gene, CDR1 is PRHDT and CDR2 is FYEKMQ (reference sequence). V was pared by 3 bases and J by 2 bases, with 7 bases between. As DNA, the CDR3 is TGTGCCAGCAGCTTGGACAGACAAGAGACCCAGTACTTC. Translation: CASSLDRQETQYF.

A few counts support this clone. The rearrangement uses TRBV9 and TRBJ1-1; D is unresolved. Trimming removed 0 bases from V and 3 bases from J, with 9 bases in between. The CDR3 consists of 14 residues. Germline V CDR1 and CDR2: SGDLS, YYNGEE. For the CDR3, the DNA is TGTGCCAGCAGCGTAGTCACCTACGACACTGAAGCTTTCTTT. Protein: CASSVVTYDTEAFF. Together with reference TRBV9 and TRBJ1-1, the CDR3 gives the full variable domain: DSGVTQTPKHLITATGQRVTLRCSPRSGDLSVYWYQQSLDQGLQFLIQYYNGEERAKGNILERFSAQQFPDLHSELNLSSLELGDSALYFCASSVVTYDTEAFFGQGTRLTVV.

The gene calls are TRBV7-2 and TRBJ1-5, with D hard to call. V lost 3 bases to trimming and J lost 2 bases, with 17 bases between them. Germline V gene lookup returns CDR1 SGHTA and CDR2 FQGNSA. There are 17 residues in the CDR3. For the CDR3, the DNA is TGTGCCAGCAGCTTCCAGTCCCATGGGGAAGGCAATCAGCCCCAGCATTTT. Encoded protein: CASSFQSHGEGNQPQHF.

The chain carries TRBV6-5 and TRBJ1-1; 11 nucleotides align to TRBD1. This CDR3 spans 14 amino acids. V lost 4 bases, J lost 8 bases, and 6 bases stayed unmatched. The germline CDR1 and CDR2 sequences are MNHEY and SVGAGI. The CDR3: CASSSWRDRGEAFF. The CDR3 DNA follows: TGTGCCAGCAGTTCCTGGCGGGACAGGGGGGAAGCTTTCTTT.

V and J are TRBV6-5 and TRBJ2-5; 7 bases match TRBD1. CDR3 length: 15 amino acids. The V segment lost 2 bases and the J segment 7 bases; nucleotides outside the gene matches: 10. Germline CDR1 reads MNHEY; CDR2 reads SVGAGI. As DNA, the CDR3 is TGTGCCAGCAGTTACGAGGGGGCGCTTTCCGGGACCCAGTACTTC. This encodes CASSYEGALSGTQYF.

In nucleotides, the CDR3 is TGTGCCAGCAGCACGACAAGGAGGGTAAACGGGGAGCTGTTTTTT. Translated, it gives CASSTTRRVNGELFF. The chain joins TRBV6-5 to TRBJ2-2, with a weak D call TRBD2 (6 bases). The CDR3 has 15 residues. Germline CDR1 and CDR2: MNHEY and SVGAGI. Deletions cut 6 bases from V and 7 bases from J, with 18 bases between.

The chain links TRBV5-1 to TRBJ2-3; possible D gene TRBD1, 5 bases. The ends were cut back, 0 bases at V and 2 bases at J, with 16 bases in the middle. The germline gives CDR1 SGHRS, CDR2 YFSETQ. The CDR3 loop spans 17 amino acids. The CDR3: CASSLADIQEPTDTQYF. CDR3 nucleotide sequence: TGCGCCAGCAGCTTGGCGGACATACAAGAGCCCACAGATACGCAGTATTTT.

The chain recombines TRBV5-1 with TRBJ1-4; D not certain. CDR1 SGHRS and CDR2 YFSETQ come from the germline V gene. The CDR3 has 17 amino acids. Trimming cost V 0 bases and J 7 bases, with 19 bases left between them. As DNA, the CDR3 is TGCGCCAGCAGCTTGGGGATCCCCGCGGCAAGGGCTGAAAAACTGTTTTTT. This codes for CASSLGIPAARAEKLFF.

This rearrangement joins TRBV9 to TRBJ1-2, with unresolved D. The CDR3 extends over 13 amino acids. V was shortened by 4 bases and J by 3 bases, with 10 bases between the two germline ends. Germline CDR1 reads SGDLS; CDR2 reads YYNGEE. The CDR3 DNA reads TGTGCCAGCAGCTTACGGACGGACTATGGCTACACCTTC. It codes for CASSLRTDYGYTF. The whole variable domain, remainder taken from reference TRBV9 and TRBJ1-2, is DSGVTQTPKHLITATGQRVTLRCSPRSGDLSVYWYQQSLDQGLQFLIQYYNGEERAKGNILERFSAQQFPDLHSELNLSSLELGDSALYFCASSLRTDYGYTFGSGTRLTVV.

The CDR3, as DNA: TGTGCCAGCAGCTTCAGTCTGTACGAGCAGTACTTC. Protein sequence: CASSFSLYEQYF. The chain couples TRBV5-6 to TRBJ2-7; the D is unclear. In germline, CDR1 is SGHDT, CDR2 YYEEEE. The length of the CDR3 is 12 residues. The V end lost 2 bases, the J end lost 4 bases, and 7 bases lay between the germline ends.

V usage is TRBV6-4 and J usage is TRBJ2-2, with a possible D match to TRBD2 (5 bases). Trimming removed 7 bases at V and 4 bases at J, with 13 bases between. Per germline, CDR1 MRHNA and CDR2 SNTAGT. The CDR3 length is 14 residues. CDR3 amino acids: CASKVGEITGELFF. In nucleotides, the CDR3 is TGTGCCAGCAAAGTGGGAGAGATCACCGGGGAGCTGTTTTTT.

This chain joins TRBV9 and TRBJ2-5; a possible D gene is TRBD1 (5 bases). There are 14 residues in the CDR3. The germline gives CDR1 SGDLS, CDR2 YYNGEE. Between the trimmed V and J ends, which lost 0 bases and 2 bases, there was a span of 8 bases. The CDR3 protein is CASSVGKGQETQYF. In nucleotides, the CDR3 is TGTGCCAGCAGCGTAGGGAAGGGGCAAGAGACCCAGTACTTC.

The CDR3 here is CASSRDLGETQYF. CDR3 DNA sequence: TGTGCCAGCAGTCGGGATCTAGGAGAGACCCAGTACTTC. The chain couples TRBV6-1 to TRBJ2-5; a possible D gene is TRBD2 (5 bases). Trimming left V 5 bases short and J 4 bases short, with 11 bases between. Looked up from germline, CDR1 is MNHNS and CDR2 is SASEGT. This CDR3 comprises 13 residues.

This chain joins TRBV11-2 and TRBJ2-7; TRBD2 aligns across 7 bases. The CDR3 extends over 13 amino acids. CDR1 is SGHAT and CDR2 is FQNNGV in the germline V gene. The trim removed 7 bases at V and 6 bases at J, leaving 9 bases unmatched. CDR3 nucleotide sequence: TGTGCCAGCAACCCCGGGGGGATTTCCGAGCAGTACTTC. Protein: CASNPGGISEQYF.

This clone was counted once. The V and J genes are TRBV9 and TRBJ1-4; D might be TRBD1 (5 bases). Trimming cost V 4 bases and J 5 bases, with 12 bases left between them. Germline loops: CDR1 SGDLS, CDR2 YYNGEE. CDR3 length equals 14 residues. Here the CDR3 DNA reads TGTGCCAGCAGCCGAACTGGGGGAAATGAAAAACTGTTTTTT. Amino acid sequence: CASSRTGGNEKLFF.

The V call is TRBV5-5, the J call TRBJ2-5; D ambiguous. Trimming took off 4 bases at V and 1 base at J, with 11 bases between the two ends. CDR1 and CDR2 (germline): SGHKS, YYEKEE (reference sequence). This CDR3 comprises 14 residues. The CDR3 DNA reads as TGTGCCAGCAGCCTGGGGTTGTCCCAAGAGACCCAGTACTTC. Translation: CASSLGLSQETQYF.

This chain links TRBV30 with TRBJ1-4; 8 bases line up with TRBD1. V shed 0 bases, J shed 11 bases, and the junction held 14 bases outside the gene matches. This CDR3 spans 16 amino acids. Germline V gene data show CDR1 as GTSNPN and CDR2 as SVGIG (reference sequence). This chain's CDR3 is CAWSVQGDGQGDKLFF. The CDR3, as DNA: TGTGCCTGGAGTGTACAGGGGGACGGACAGGGCGACAAACTGTTTTTT.

The rearrangement joins TRBV29-1 to TRBJ2-5; perhaps TRBD2 as D (6 bases). In germline, CDR1 is SQVTM, CDR2 ANQGSEA. V was shortened by 0 bases and J by 4 bases, with 24 bases between the two germline ends. There are 18 residues in the CDR3. In DNA, the CDR3 is TGCAGCGTTGAAGATGGGGGTGGGGACTGGGTGGGTCGAGAGACCCAGTACTTC. Protein: CSVEDGGGDWVGRETQYF.

CDR3 residues: CASLPPTAYEQYF. The CDR3 nucleotides read TGTGCCAGCCTCCCCCCGACGGCCTACGAGCAGTACTTC. The chain recombines TRBV2 with TRBJ2-7, with D hard to call. The V gene's germline CDR1 is SNHLY and CDR2 FYNNEI. This CDR3 has 13 residues. The germline V and J ends were trimmed by 8 bases and 2 bases, with 13 bases remaining between them.